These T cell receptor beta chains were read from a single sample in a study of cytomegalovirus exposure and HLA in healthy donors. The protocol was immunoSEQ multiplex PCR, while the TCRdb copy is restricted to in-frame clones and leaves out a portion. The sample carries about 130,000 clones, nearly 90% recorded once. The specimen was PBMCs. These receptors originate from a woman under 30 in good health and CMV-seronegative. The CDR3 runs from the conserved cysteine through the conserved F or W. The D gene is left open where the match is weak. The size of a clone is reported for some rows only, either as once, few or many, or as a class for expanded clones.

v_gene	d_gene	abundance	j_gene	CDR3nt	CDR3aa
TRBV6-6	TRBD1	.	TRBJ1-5	TGTGCCAGCAGTTACCCGGACAGGGCCTTGAGTTTTTTT	CASSYPDRALSFF
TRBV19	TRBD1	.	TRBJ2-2	TGTGCCAGTAGTAGACTTCCGGGACAGGGGGCGTCCGGGGAGCTGTTTTTT	CASSRLPGQGASGELFF
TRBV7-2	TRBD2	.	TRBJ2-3	TGTGCCAGCAGCTTAGCTTGGATAGCGGGAGGCCCCACAGATACGCAGTATTTT	CASSLAWIAGGPTDTQYF
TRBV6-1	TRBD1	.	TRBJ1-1	TGTGCCAGCGGGGGACAGGCAAACACTGAAGCTTTCTTT	CASGGQANTEAFF
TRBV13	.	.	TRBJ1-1	TGTGCCAGCAGCTTAGGGCGGATGCTGAACACTGAAGCTTTCTTT	CASSLGRMLNTEAFF
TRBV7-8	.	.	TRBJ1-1	TGTGCCAGCAGGCCAATAGGGACAAAGCCCAACACTGAAGCTTTCTTT	CASRPIGTKPNTEAFF
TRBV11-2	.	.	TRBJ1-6	TGTGCCAGCAGCTTGCCCCAGGGGAGCTCACCCCTCCACTTT	CASSLPQGSSPLHF
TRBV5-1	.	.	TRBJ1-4	TGCGCCAGCAGCCTAGGGTTGGAGGGGGAAAAACTGTTTTTT	CASSLGLEGEKLFF
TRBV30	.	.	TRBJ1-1	TGTGCCTGGAGTCCTATCGATCTGAACACTGAAGCTTTCTTT	CAWSPIDLNTEAFF
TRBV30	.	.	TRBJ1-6	TGTGCCTGGAGTGTAAGAGGATCACCCCTCCACTTT	CAWSVRGSPLHF
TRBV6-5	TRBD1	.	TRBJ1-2	TGTGCCAGCAGTTACGGGACAGGGGGAAGGGGCTACACCTTC	CASSYGTGGRGYTF
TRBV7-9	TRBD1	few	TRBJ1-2	TGTGCCAGCAAAAAAGGGGGACAGAGCTATGGCTACACCTTC	CASKKGGQSYGYTF
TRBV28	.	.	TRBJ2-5	TGTGCCAGCAGTACCCAGAAGACCCAGTACTTC	CASSTQKTQYF
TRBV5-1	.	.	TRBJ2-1	TGCGCCAGCAGCTTCCTCTCAGAGCAAGCGTCCTACAATGAGCAGTTCTTC	CASSFLSEQASYNEQFF
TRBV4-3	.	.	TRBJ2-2	TGCGCCAGCAGCCAACAACAGGGTTCCACCGGGGAGCTGTTTTTT	CASSQQQGSTGELFF
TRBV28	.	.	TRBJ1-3	TGTGCCAGCAGTTTACGGGGTATATCTGGAAACACCATATATTTT	CASSLRGISGNTIYF
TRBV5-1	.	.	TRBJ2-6	TGCGCCAGCAGCCTGGTGGCCAGGGAATTGAGAGGGGCCAACGTCCTGACTTTC	CASSLVARELRGANVLTF
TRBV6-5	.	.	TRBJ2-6	TGTGCCAGTACCGAAAGTAGCTCTGGGGCCAACGTCCTGACTTTC	CASTESSSGANVLTF
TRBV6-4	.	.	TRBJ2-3	TGTGCCAGCAGTGACGGAGCTGATACGCAGTATTTT	CASSDGADTQYF
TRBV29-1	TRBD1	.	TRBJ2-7	TGCAGCGCCTCGATCGGGACAGGGGGCTACGAGCAGTACTTC	CSASIGTGGYEQYF
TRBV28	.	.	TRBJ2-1	TGTGCCAGCAGTACGGTCGGACTGGACAATGAGCAGTTCTTC	CASSTVGLDNEQFF
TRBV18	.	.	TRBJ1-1	TGTGCCAGCTCACCTTCGGGGGGCACTGAAGCTTTCTTT	CASSPSGGTEAFF
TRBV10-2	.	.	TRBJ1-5	TGCGCCAGCACCCTGGTGGTGGGAGGCCATCAGCCCCAGCATTTT	CASTLVVGGHQPQHF
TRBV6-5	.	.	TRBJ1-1	TGTGCCAGCAGTTATGAGGGTTACACTGAAGCTTTCTTT	CASSYEGYTEAFF
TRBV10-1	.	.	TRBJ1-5	TGCGCCAGCAGCCACAGGGAAAGCAATCAGCCCCAGCATTTT	CASSHRESNQPQHF
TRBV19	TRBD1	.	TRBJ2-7	TGTGCCAGTAGTCCGGGACAGGGTACGAACGAGCAGTACTTC	CASSPGQGTNEQYF
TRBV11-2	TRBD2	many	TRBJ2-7	TGTGCCAGCAGCTTAGTTAGCGGGTTCTCCTACGAGCAGTACTTC	CASSLVSGFSYEQYF
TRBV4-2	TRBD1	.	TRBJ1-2	TGTGCCAGCAGCCGAATCGGCTTGGGGACAGGGGGCTACACCTTC	CASSRIGLGTGGYTF
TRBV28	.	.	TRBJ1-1	TGTGCCAGCAGTTTGGACGTCTTCAGGGTGAACACTGAAGCTTTCTTT	CASSLDVFRVNTEAFF
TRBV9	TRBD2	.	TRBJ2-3	TGTGCCAGCAGCGCCACCGGGACTAGCGGGGGGACGCAGTATTTT	CASSATGTSGGTQYF
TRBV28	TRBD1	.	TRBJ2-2	TGTGCCAGCAGGCCGACAGGGGGGCACACCGGGGAGCTGTTTTTT	CASRPTGGHTGELFF
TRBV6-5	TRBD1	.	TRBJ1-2	TGTGCCAGCAGCCGCGACAGGGACTATGGCTACACCTTC	CASSRDRDYGYTF
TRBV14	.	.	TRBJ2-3	TGTGCCAGCAGCCCATGGCATGCAGGGTTAAGCGAGGATACGCAGTATTTT	CASSPWHAGLSEDTQYF
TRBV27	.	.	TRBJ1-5	TGTGCCAGCAGTTTCCGGGGTAATCAGCCCCAGCATTTT	CASSFRGNQPQHF
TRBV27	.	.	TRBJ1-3	TGTGCCAGCAGCCGGGAGGGAACTGGAAACACCATATATTTT	CASSREGTGNTIYF
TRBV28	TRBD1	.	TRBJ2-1	TGTGCCAGCGGCTTGCACAGGGGGCGGGATGAGCAGTTCTTC	CASGLHRGRDEQFF
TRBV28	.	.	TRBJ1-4	TGTGCCAGCAGTTTACGACAAATTGCAACTAATGAAAAACTGTTTTTT	CASSLRQIATNEKLFF
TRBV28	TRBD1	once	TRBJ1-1	TGTGCCAGCAGTTTTGGGGACAGGAACACTGAAGCTTTCTTT	CASSFGDRNTEAFF
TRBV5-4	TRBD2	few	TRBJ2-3	TGTGCCAGCAGCCCCGGGACTAGCGACACAGATACGCAGTATTTT	CASSPGTSDTDTQYF
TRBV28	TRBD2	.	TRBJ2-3	TGTGCCAGCGATTTAGCGGGGGGCGGAGATACGCAGTATTTT	CASDLAGGGDTQYF
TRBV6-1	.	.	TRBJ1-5	TGTGCCAGCGGAGAACAGGTTTATCGCAATCAGCCCCAGCATTTT	CASGEQVYRNQPQHF
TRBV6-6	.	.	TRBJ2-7	TGTGCCAGCAGTTACTCGGACAGTTCCTACGAGCAGTACTTC	CASSYSDSSYEQYF
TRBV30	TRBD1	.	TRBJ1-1	TGTGCCTGGAGTGCCTTCGGACAGGGGAGGACTGAAGCTTTCTTT	CAWSAFGQGRTEAFF
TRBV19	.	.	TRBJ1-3	TGTGCCACTCAGGGAGGGATCGGCACCATATATTTT	CATQGGIGTIYF
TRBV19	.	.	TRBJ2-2	TGTGCCAGTAGTATGCGGCTGATCACCGGGGAGCTGTTTTTT	CASSMRLITGELFF
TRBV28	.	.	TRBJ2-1	TGTGCCAGCAGCCTCCCGTCGATAGAGGTGCAGTTCTTC	CASSLPSIEVQFF
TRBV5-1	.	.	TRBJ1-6	TGCGCCAGCAGCTTGGCAGGGGAGGGTTCACCCCTCCACTTT	CASSLAGEGSPLHF
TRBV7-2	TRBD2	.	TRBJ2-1	TGTGCCAGCAGTAATAGCGGGACGTCCTACAATGAGCAGTTCTTC	CASSNSGTSYNEQFF
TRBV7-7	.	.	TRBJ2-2	TGTGCCAGCAGCACCCTTGGAGGGGGCGGCGGGGAGCTGTTTTTT	CASSTLGGGGGELFF
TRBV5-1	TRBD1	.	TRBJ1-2	TGCGCCAGCAGCACCGGGACAGGAAACTATGGCTACACCTTC	CASSTGTGNYGYTF
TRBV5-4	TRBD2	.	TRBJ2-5	TGTGCCAGCAGCTTGAGCGGGGGGGCCGAGACCCAGTACTTC	CASSLSGGAETQYF
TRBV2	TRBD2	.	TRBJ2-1	TGTGCCAGCAGTGAAACAACGAGTCTAGCGGGGGACAATGAGCAGTTCTTC	CASSETTSLAGDNEQFF
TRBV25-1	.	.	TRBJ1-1	TGTGCCAGCAGTGGGGGAGGGACGGGCACTGAAGCTTTCTTT	CASSGGGTGTEAFF
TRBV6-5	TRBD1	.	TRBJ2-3	TGTGCCAGCAGACGACAGGGGGCGAGGACAGATACGCAGTATTTT	CASRRQGARTDTQYF
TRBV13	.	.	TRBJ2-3	TGTGCCAGCATGGATCAGCGGACCAAAGTGGATACGCAGTATTTT	CASMDQRTKVDTQYF